The clone carrying this T cell receptor (beta chain) was seen repeatedly, ten times or more. The sample originates from a study of tumor-infiltrating lymphocytes in primary liver carcinoma. The overall study: Tumors were staged T1-T3 N0M0 and measured roughly 4 to 10 cm across.

The study co-extracted DNA and RNA from around 20-30 mg of unsorted bulk tissue. Priming with a constant-region primer yielded TCR beta cDNA from around 540 ng total RNA. ARM-PCR, slightly modified, supplied the TCR beta libraries through three nested multiplex PCR rounds. Primers for the first two PCR rounds were TRBV1-TRBV30 forward primers and a C-beta reverse primer (about 10 cycles per round). In TCRdb, the multiplex PCR reads were re-called with MiXCR into one record per CDR3 protein. The sample yields tens of thousands of distinct CDR3 sequences, about 73% seen once. The CDR3 covers 14 residues. Germline V lookup: CDR1 SQVTM, CDR2 ANQGSEA. Deletions cut 4 bases from V and 5 bases from J, with 17 bases between.

The TCR sequence derives from a man aged 40-49 years with primary liver carcinoma and hepatitis B virus infection. This rearrangement joins TRBV29-1 to TRBJ2-5, with D perhaps assigned TRBD1 or TRBD2 (5 bases each). Sequenced material: liver tumor tissue from sampling region 2. As for subset: tumor region T2, inferior pole. This CDR3 is CSVGGRKGSETQYF. The DNA for the CDR3 is TGCAGCGTTGGGGGACGGAAAGGGAGTGAGACCCAGTACTTC.